What follows are 17 T cell receptor beta chains derived from one specimen sequenced in a study of regulatory T cells in long-lasting Graves disease. As for time point: persistent/refractory GD, antithyroid drugs over 5 years with positive TRAb. Researchers made the TCR library from RNA that was extracted from PBMCs. TCR beta libraries were built with iRepertoire HTBI primers and Arm-PCR of CDR3 regions. Each CDR3 protein gets one entry after TCRdb re-called the multiplex PCR reads with MiXCR. This sample carries 350,000 to 500,000 distinct CDR3 sequences, about 21% of them seen once, and the ten largest clones take roughly an eighth. Sequencing was performed on peripheral blood mononuclear cells (PBMCs), taken when the disease was refractory, from a patient treated with antithyroid drugs. These receptors all come from a female donor with Graves disease.

This clonotype was seen at least ten times. The gene calls are TRBV27 and TRBJ2-7, with TRBD1 matching 9 bases. V dropped 6 bases and J dropped 3; count of bases not matched to a gene: 6. This CDR3 is built from 14 residues. Germline CDR1 MNHEY, CDR2 SMNVEV (reference sequence). DNA for the CDR3: TGTGCCAGCAGACCAGGGACAGGGATCTACGAGCAGTACTTC. Its protein product is CASRPGTGIYEQYF.

This rearrangement joins TRBV20-1 to TRBJ2-1, with 7 nucleotides matching TRBD1. The ends lost 2 bases at V and 4 bases at J; junction bases unmatched: 8. Germline V gene lookup returns CDR1 DFQATT and CDR2 SNEGSKA (reference sequence). The CDR3 length is 15 residues. The CDR3, as DNA: TGCAGTGCTAGACTGTTGGACAGGCTATACAATGAGCAGTTCTTC. Translating gives CSARLLDRLYNEQFF.

This clonotype was observed at least ten times. The chain uses TRBV12-3 or TRBV12-4 and TRBJ2-5; 8 bases fit TRBD1. The CDR3 extends over 13 amino acids. Trimming removed 6 bases from V and 8 bases from J; junction bases left unmatched: 8. CDR3 bases: TGTGCCAGCAGAGGACAGGGCGTCAAAACCCAGTACTTC. Amino acid sequence: CASRGQGVKTQYF.

The chain joins TRBV28 to TRBJ2-3; 8 bases are a match to TRBD2. Germline V gives CDR1 MDHEN, CDR2 SYDVKM. After removal of 4 bases from V and 8 bases from J, the junction contained 20 bases not matched to a gene. This CDR3 region has 18 residues. CDR3 amino acids: CASSSPAGEWGSLGTQYF. The CDR3, as DNA: TGTGCCAGCAGTTCCCCAGCGGGAGAGTGGGGATCCCTAGGTACGCAGTATTTT.

This clonotype has only a few counts. The rearrangement links TRBV5-4 to TRBJ2-2, with TRBD1 matching 9 bases. With 2 bases clipped from V and 0 bases from J, the junction kept 11 bases outside the gene matches. The CDR3 contains 19 residues. Germline CDR1 is SGHNT and CDR2 is YYREEE (reference sequence). CDR3 residues: CASSLPDRGRGANTGELFF. CDR3 nucleotides: TGTGCCAGCAGCTTACCGGACAGGGGAAGGGGAGCGAACACCGGGGAGCTGTTTTTT.

This clonotype was observed many times. The chain uses TRBV28 and TRBJ2-5; 9 bases are a match to TRBD2. This CDR3 is built from 15 residues. The ends lost 8 bases at V and 5 bases at J; junction bases unmatched: 12. The germline V gene encodes CDR1 MDHEN and CDR2 SYDVKM. The CDR3 reads CASESLAGEGETQYF. The CDR3 DNA reads as TGTGCCAGCGAGTCCTTAGCGGGAGAGGGGGAGACCCAGTACTTC.

This clonotype was seen at least ten times. The chain recombines TRBV6-5 with TRBJ1-1; weak D call: TRBD1 (5 bases). CDR1 is MNHEY and CDR2 is SVGAGI in the germline V gene. The CDR3 totals 15 residues. V was cut by 0 bases and J by 1 base, with 9 bases left in between. The CDR3 protein is CASSYSGRGNTEAFF. DNA of the CDR3: TGTGCCAGCAGTTACTCGGGAAGGGGGAACACTGAAGCTTTCTTT.

The V gene is TRBV19, the J gene TRBJ1-5; TRBD1 matches 9 bases. CDR1 LNHDA and CDR2 SQIVND come from the germline V gene (reference sequence). With V trimmed by 2 bases and J by 11 bases, 7 bases remained unmatched. CDR3 length: 14 amino acids. CDR3 region: CASSIRTGVSTQHF. The CDR3 region has the DNA TGTGCCAGTAGTATAAGGACAGGGGTGTCGACCCAGCATTTT.

V usage is TRBV20-1 and J usage is TRBJ1-5; D not resolved. This CDR3 contains 14 residues. Trimming shortened V by 3 bases and J by 3 bases, and 12 bases separated the two germline ends. Per the germline V gene, CDR1 is DFQATT and CDR2 is SNEGSKA (reference sequence). CDR3 region: CSASPALINQPQHF. The CDR3 DNA is TGCAGTGCTAGTCCAGCCCTTATCAATCAGCCCCAGCATTTT.

In its sample, this clonotype was seen many times. This chain connects TRBV6-2 or TRBV6-3 to TRBJ2-7; D is ambiguous. The germline V and J ends were trimmed by 4 bases and 0 bases, with 10 bases remaining between them. This CDR3 spans 14 amino acids. CDR1 MNHEY and CDR2 SVGEGT come from the germline V gene. The CDR3 DNA reads as TGTGCCAGCAGTTTAACAGTGGACTCCTACGAGCAGTACTTC. It is translated as CASSLTVDSYEQYF.

This clonotype has ten or more counts. The V call is TRBV28, the J call TRBJ2-7, with D hard to call. Germline CDR1 is MDHEN and CDR2 is SYDVKM. Trimming removed 6 bases at V and 5 bases at J, with 8 bases between. There are 11 residues in the CDR3. The CDR3 region is CASSRAHEQYF. The CDR3 bases are TGTGCCAGCAGCAGAGCCCACGAGCAGTACTTC. The full variable domain, completed using reference TRBV28 and TRBJ2-7, is DVKVTQSSRYLVKRTGEKVFLECVQDMDHENMFWYRQDPGLGLRLIYFSYDVKMKEKGDIPEGYSVSREKKERFSLILESASTNQTSMYLCASSRAHEQYFGPGTRLTVT.

The chain employs TRBV10-3 and TRBJ2-3; maybe TRBD2 (6 bases). The V gene lost 10 bases and the J gene lost 4 bases, with 18 bases spanning the gap. Germline CDR1 ENHRY, CDR2 SYGVKD. The CDR3 has 14 amino acids. Here the CDR3 reads CANGRGNDADTQYF. Written as DNA, the CDR3 is TGTGCCAATGGGCGGGGAAACGACGCAGATACGCAGTATTTT.

There are many counts of this clonotype. The rearrangement links TRBV12-3 or TRBV12-4 to TRBJ2-7, with 13 nucleotides matching TRBD2. CDR3 length equals 21 residues. Losses at the gene ends were 3 bases for V and 2 bases for J; bases not matched to a gene: 19. DNA of the CDR3: TGTGCCAGCAGTTTTTGGGTGGCGTTGAGGACTAGCGGGAGCTACCCCTACGAGCAGTACTTC. It translates to CASSFWVALRTSGSYPYEQYF.

The chain uses TRBV7-9 and TRBJ2-2; 8 nucleotides align to TRBD2. J lost 6 bases, V lost 5 bases, and 5 bases had no gene match. The CDR3 loop spans 14 amino acids. The germline V gene has CDR1 SEHNR and CDR2 FQNEAQ (reference sequence). CDR3 nucleotides: TGTGCCAGCAGCCCCAGCGGGAGTGCCGGGGAGCTGTTTTTT. Its protein product is CASSPSGSAGELFF.

This clonotype was counted ten times or more. This rearrangement joins TRBV28 to TRBJ2-7, with 8 positions matching TRBD1. CDR3 length: 14 amino acids. The germline gives CDR1 MDHEN, CDR2 SYDVKM. V lost 4 bases to trimming and J lost 2 bases; unmatched junction nucleotides: 4. The DNA of the CDR3 is TGTGCCAGCAGTTCGGACAGGGCCCCCTACGAGCAGTACTTC. Translation: CASSSDRAPYEQYF.

At least ten counts were recorded for this clonotype. The CDR3 loop reads CASRPRTGNQETQYF. CDR3 coding DNA: TGTGCCAGCAGACCTAGGACAGGGAACCAAGAGACCCAGTACTTC. The chain links TRBV3-1 to TRBJ2-5, with 8 positions matching TRBD1. From germline, CDR1 is LGHDT and CDR2 YNNKEL (reference sequence). V gave up 6 bases and J gave up 0 bases; unmatched junction bases: 6. This CDR3 has 15 amino acids.

Ten or more counts support this clonotype. This CDR3 is CASSISWDRPDQETQYF. CDR3 sequence (DNA): TGTGCCAGCAGTATCTCGTGGGACAGGCCGGACCAAGAGACCCAGTACTTC. The chain couples TRBV2 to TRBJ2-5, with 8 bases fitting TRBD1. This CDR3 has 17 amino acids. J gave up 0 bases and V 5 bases, and 11 bases lay outside the gene matches. Per the germline V gene, CDR1 is SNHLY and CDR2 is FYNNEI.